Listed below are T cell receptor beta chains from one sample, sequenced in a study of T cell changes during pregnancy in multiple sclerosis. Profiled with immunoSEQ multiplex PCR; TCRdb holds only in-frame clones, not every one. The sample contains roughly 60,000 clones, just under 90% of which appear only once. Sample: CD4+ T cells from peripheral blood mononuclear cells, taken in the first trimester of pregnancy. The receptors originated from a female donor with multiple sclerosis, enrolled in a pregnancy study. CDR3s include the opening cysteine and the closing phenylalanine or tryptophan. Fields, in order: V gene, CDR3 protein.

TRBV29-1	CSVQGSYEQYF
TRBV7-9	CASRLKPGVTFSGANVLTF
TRBV7-8	CASSPGRVYGNTEAFF
TRBV6-5	CASSSLAGGSTEQFF
TRBV27	CASSLKTSGGAETQYF
TRBV6-1	CASSKPGQGYQPQHF
TRBV28	CASSSHSGTGRSRYGYTF
TRBV29-1	CSVQRGPDTQYF
TRBV7-2	CASSLSNRGYGYTF
TRBV6-4	CASSVNSGTNTGELFF
TRBV6-1	CASRWGTLGEKLFF
TRBV27	CASSLGTGLSYEQYF
TRBV28	CASSLAGRSIETQYF
TRBV29-1	CSVSGGADTQYF
TRBV4-1	CASSQASLAGAETGELFF
TRBV19	CASGTGSSSYNSPLHF
TRBV5-1	CASSLEEGSGYTF
TRBV19	CASRRGGGAGNIQYF
TRBV30	CAWTLDRRAFF
TRBV18	CASSPVATGEQYF
TRBV6-5	CASRPRGGVRPQHF
TRBV9	CASSVVGTAGNTIYF
TRBV5-4	CASSLAWGPDNEQYF
TRBV6-6	CAMGGANTEAFF
TRBV6-5	CASSYGSRYATDTQYF
TRBV19	CASSTHSYGYTF
TRBV5-1	CASSQLRTGLSSYNEQFF
TRBV30	CAWSREQGYEKLFF
TRBV7-9	CASSLARADRSPLHF
TRBV15	CATSRGGGTGNTIYF
TRBV27	CASSLLGLAGKNEQFF
TRBV2	CASSIKQGNPYEQYF
TRBV5-1	CASSLGAGVYSYNEQFF
TRBV5-4	CASSLAPGLNTGELFF
TRBV11-2	CASSRQGTGPFYEQYF
TRBV27	CASSRSQGTQPQHF
TRBV29-1	CSVGVRGLNTEAFF
TRBV4-2	CASSQPGENIQYF
TRBV2	CASSEETGAVEKLFF
TRBV18	CASSPISGDIYGYTF
TRBV5-1	CASRGPDTDTQYF
TRBV6-4	CASSAQGSNQPQHF
TRBV11-3	CASSLRGGAAYEQYF
TRBV7-9	CASSLEGDWETQYF